Ten or more counts support the clone carrying this T cell receptor (beta chain). This entry comes from a study of T-cell reconstitution after alpha-beta-depleted transplantation in children. Preparation of the TCRbeta library used unique molecular identifiers. TCRdb analysed the PCR reads with MiXCR anew, one entry per CDR3 protein. In the table there are some 390,000 distinct CDR3 sequences, roughly 22% of which are singletons. V lost 8 bases and J 5 bases, leaving 10 bases between the germline ends. The germline CDR1 and CDR2 sequences are SQVTM and ANQGSEA. The CDR3 covers 11 residues. The receptor's source is a human donor who donated a stem cell graft to a child with acute myeloid leukemia. The specimen was PBMCs from the stem cell graft donor, collected from the stem cell graft. The chain links TRBV29-1 to TRBJ1-5; possible D gene TRBD1, 5 bases. The DNA of the CDR3 is TGCAGCCCAGGAGGGGATCAGCCCCAGCATTTT. This sequence encodes CSPGGDQPQHF.